This T cell receptor (beta chain) was recovered during a study of blood T cells in healthy people across ages. Trimming removed 2 bases at V and 1 base at J, with 14 bases between. CDR3 length: 16 residues. Looked up from germline, CDR1 is SEHNR and CDR2 is FQNEAQ (reference sequence). A second PCR, run for about 7 to 11 cycles, used a sample-barcoded 5' primer plus a J-beta primer mix. One entry per CDR3 protein, called by TCRdb with MiXCR from the 5' RACE reads. Of 1.2 million to 1.5 million distinct CDR3 sequences detected, 59% appear once; the ten largest clones hold under 8.5%. The table lists this clonotype with a few counts.

The sequenced material came from blood. The clonotype comes from a man younger than 35 in good health. The chain couples TRBV7-9 to TRBJ2-5; D not resolved. The CDR3 DNA reads TGTGCCAGCAGCTTAAATTCCCGGCCAGCCCAAGAGACCCAGTACTTC. Its protein is CASSLNSRPAQETQYF.